Presented here are 15 T cell receptor beta chains from one specimen sequenced in a study of T-cell reconstitution after alpha-beta-depleted transplantation in children. This sample's TCRbeta library carried unique molecular identifier barcodes. In TCRdb, the PCR reads were re-called with MiXCR into one record per CDR3 protein. The sample carries roughly 350,000 distinct CDR3 sequences, 10% recorded once. The input for sequencing was PBMCs from the stem cell graft donor, taken from the stem cell graft. The receptors derive from a human donor who donated a stem cell graft to a child with acute lymphoblastic leukemia.

Only a few counts were recorded for this clonotype. The DNA for the CDR3 is TGTGCCAGCAGCAACACAGGAGGTGGCTACACCTTC. It specifies CASSNTGGGYTF. The rearrangement uses TRBV7-2 and TRBJ1-2, with D tentatively TRBD1 (5 bases). Trimming shortened V by 5 bases and J by 7 bases, and 11 bases separated the two germline ends. The CDR3 is made up of 12 amino acids. Looked up from germline, CDR1 is SGHTA and CDR2 is FQGNSA.

The rearrangement joins TRBV7-9 to TRBJ2-4, with TRBD2 matching 8 bases. The CDR3 has 15 amino acids. The J segment lost 0 bases and the V segment lost 8 bases, leaving 6 bases of the junction unmatched. Germline assignment: CDR1 SEHNR and CDR2 FQNEAQ (reference sequence). The CDR3 DNA sequence: TGTGCCAGCTCAGGACTAGCTTTAGCCAAAAACATTCAGTACTTC. Residues: CASSGLALAKNIQYF.

A few counts support this clonotype. The rearrangement joins TRBV7-2 to TRBJ2-3; 7 bases map to TRBD1. The CDR3 sequence is 14 residues long. V dropped 5 bases and J dropped 4; count of bases not matched to a gene: 6. From germline, CDR1 is SGHTA and CDR2 FQGNSA. In DNA form, the CDR3 reads TGTGCCAGCAGCCGGGACAGTGGACCAGATACGCAGTATTTT. Its protein is CASSRDSGPDTQYF.

The chain links TRBV18 to TRBJ2-2; maybe TRBD1 (6 bases). V was trimmed by 2 bases and J by 4 bases, leaving 11 bases between them. The CDR3 consists of 15 residues. In germline, CDR1 is KGHSH, CDR2 LQKENI. This CDR3 is CASSPGGRSTGELFF. CDR3 DNA: TGTGCCAGCTCACCAGGGGGCAGGAGCACCGGGGAGCTGTTTTTT.

The chain has TRBV4-2 and TRBJ2-1; a weak D match, TRBD2 (5 bases). This CDR3 comprises 13 residues. Germline V gene sequence: CDR1 LGHNA, CDR2 YNFKEQ. V lost 2 bases to trimming and J lost 8 bases, with 10 bases between them. CDR3 loop: CASSQSKRDEQFF. For the CDR3, the DNA is TGTGCCAGCAGCCAATCAAAGAGGGATGAGCAGTTCTTC.

The chain joins TRBV5-4 to TRBJ2-7; D gene ambiguous. CDR1 SGHNT and CDR2 YYREEE come from the germline V gene (reference sequence). The germline V and J ends were trimmed by 2 bases and 0 bases, with 15 bases remaining between them. The length of the CDR3 is 16 residues. CDR3 nucleotide sequence: TGTGCCAGCAGCTTAGAGATCGGCGGTAGCTCCTACGAGCAGTACTTC. As protein: CASSLEIGGSSYEQYF.

The chain carries TRBV5-1 and TRBJ2-1; 13 positions match TRBD2. The CDR3 has 15 amino acids. CDR1 is SGHRS, CDR2 YFSETQ, per germline. Trimming at V came to 4 bases and at J to 10 bases, leaving 8 bases not matched to a gene. In DNA, the CDR3 is TGCGCCAGCAGCCTAACTAGCGGGAGGGTTCAGGAGCAGTTCTTC. Residues: CASSLTSGRVQEQFF.

This sequence joins TRBV7-2 and TRBJ1-3; 7 nucleotides line up with TRBD1. V lost 0 bases and J lost 4; bases outside the gene matches: 6. The germline CDR1 and CDR2 sequences are SGHTA and FQGNSA. The CDR3 spans 16 residues. The CDR3 DNA is TGTGCCAGCAGCTTAGCCGGCAGGGGGAACGGAAACACCATATATTTT. It encodes CASSLAGRGNGNTIYF.

The CDR3, as DNA: TGCAGCGTTGGTCAGAAGGGACAGGCATTCTACATCCAAGAGACCCAGTACTTC. Translation gives CSVGQKGQAFYIQETQYF. The chain has TRBV29-1 and TRBJ2-5, with 8 bases identical to TRBD1. Germline assignment: CDR1 SQVTM and CDR2 ANQGSEA. J gave up 1 base and V 4 bases, and 17 bases lay outside the gene matches. CDR3 length equals 18 residues.

This clonotype was seen more than once but under ten times. V usage is TRBV11-1 and J usage is TRBJ2-1; the D gene is possibly TRBD1 (5 bases). Trimming took 2 bases from V and 0 from J, leaving 17 bases between them. CDR3 length: 18 amino acids. CDR1 and CDR2 (germline): SGHAT, FQDESV (reference sequence). CDR3 sequence (DNA): TGTGCCAGCAGCTTAAATCCCGAGACAGAGAGCTCCTACAATGAGCAGTTCTTC. It encodes CASSLNPETESSYNEQFF.

V usage is TRBV4-1 and J usage is TRBJ1-4, with 9 bases identical to TRBD1. Trimming removed 0 bases from V and 6 bases from J; junction bases left unmatched: 5. Germline V gives CDR1 MGHRA, CDR2 YSYEKL. CDR3 size: 16 residues. The CDR3 DNA sequence: TGCGCCAGCAGCCAAGACCCGGGACAGGGTTATGAAAAACTGTTTTTT. It is translated as CASSQDPGQGYEKLFF.

The chain is built from TRBV30 and TRBJ2-3, with 8 bases matching TRBD2. This CDR3 comprises 16 residues. The V and J ends lost 0 bases and 1 base, in that order; junction bases with no gene match: 6. The germline CDR1 and CDR2 sequences are GTSNPN and SVGIG (reference sequence). For the CDR3, the DNA is TGTGCCTGGAGTGTAGGGCTAGCGGGCCGCACAGATACGCAGTATTTT. Protein: CAWSVGLAGRTDTQYF.

This clonotype has more than one count but fewer than ten. This sequence joins TRBV4-2 and TRBJ1-2, with 7 bases identical to TRBD1. V was pared by 0 bases and J by 7 bases, with 5 bases of the junction left unmatched. The CDR3 runs to 14 residues. CDR1 is LGHNA and CDR2 is YNFKEQ in the germline V gene. The CDR3 reads CASSQDDREIGYTF. CDR3 sequence (DNA): TGTGCCAGCAGCCAAGACGACAGGGAAATTGGCTACACCTTC.

V is TRBV28 and J is TRBJ2-7; 8 bases map to TRBD2. The CDR3 extends over 15 amino acids. With 3 bases clipped from V and 4 bases from J, the junction kept 8 bases outside the gene matches. Germline-derived CDR1 and CDR2 are MDHEN and SYDVKM. This CDR3 is CASSFRGTRVYEQYF. CDR3 coding DNA: TGTGCCAGCAGTTTTCGAGGGACTAGGGTTTACGAGCAGTACTTC.

V is TRBV2 and J is TRBJ2-7; 13 positions match TRBD2. V was pared by 6 bases and J by 2 bases, with 7 bases of the junction left unmatched. Per germline, CDR1 SNHLY and CDR2 FYNNEI. The CDR3 totals 16 residues. The CDR3 loop reads CASSYTGLAGAYEQYF. The CDR3 region has the DNA TGTGCCAGCAGCTACACCGGACTAGCGGGAGCCTACGAGCAGTACTTC.